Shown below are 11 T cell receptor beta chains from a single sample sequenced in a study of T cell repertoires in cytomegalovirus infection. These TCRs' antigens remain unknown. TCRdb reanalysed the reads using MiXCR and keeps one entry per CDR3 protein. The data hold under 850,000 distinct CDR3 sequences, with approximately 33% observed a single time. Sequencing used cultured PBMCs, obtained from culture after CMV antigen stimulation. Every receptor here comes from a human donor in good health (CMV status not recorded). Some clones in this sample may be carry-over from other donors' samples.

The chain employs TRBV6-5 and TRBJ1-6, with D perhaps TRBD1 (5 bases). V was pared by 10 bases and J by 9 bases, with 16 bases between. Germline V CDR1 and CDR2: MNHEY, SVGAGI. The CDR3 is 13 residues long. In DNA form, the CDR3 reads TGTGCCACCAGACGGGGGAAAGGTTCACCCCTCCACTTT. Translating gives CATRRGKGSPLHF.

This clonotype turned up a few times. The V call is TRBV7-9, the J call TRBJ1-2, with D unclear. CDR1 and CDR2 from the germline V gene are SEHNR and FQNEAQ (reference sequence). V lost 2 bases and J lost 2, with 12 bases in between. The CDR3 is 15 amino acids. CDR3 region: CASSLKPLTNYGYTF. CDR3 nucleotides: TGTGCCAGCAGCTTAAAACCGCTAACCAACTATGGCTACACCTTC. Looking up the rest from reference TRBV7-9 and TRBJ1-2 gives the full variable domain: DTGVSQNPRHKITKRGQNVTFRCDPISEHNRLYWYRQTLGQGPEFLTYFQNEAQLEKSRLLSDRFSAERPKGSFSTLEIQRTEQGDSAMYLCASSLKPLTNYGYTFGSGTRLTVV.

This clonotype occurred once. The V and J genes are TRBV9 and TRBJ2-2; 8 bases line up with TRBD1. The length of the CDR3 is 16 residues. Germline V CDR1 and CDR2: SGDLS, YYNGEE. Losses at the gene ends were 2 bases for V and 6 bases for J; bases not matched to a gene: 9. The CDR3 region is CASSVRTGSTPGELFF. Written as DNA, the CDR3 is TGTGCCAGCAGCGTGAGGACAGGGTCGACCCCCGGGGAGCTGTTTTTT.

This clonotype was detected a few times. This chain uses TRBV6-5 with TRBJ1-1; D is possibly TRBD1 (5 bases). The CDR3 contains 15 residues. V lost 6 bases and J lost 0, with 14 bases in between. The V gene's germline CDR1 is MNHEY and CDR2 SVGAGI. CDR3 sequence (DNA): TGTGCCAGCAGCTCCGGGACGGTGATGAACACTGAAGCTTTCTTT. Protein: CASSSGTVMNTEAFF.

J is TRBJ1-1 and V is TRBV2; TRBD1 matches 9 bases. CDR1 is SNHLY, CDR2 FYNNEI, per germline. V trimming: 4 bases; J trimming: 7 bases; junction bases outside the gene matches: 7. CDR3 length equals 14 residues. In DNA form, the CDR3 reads TGTGCCAGCAGTGCCTCCGGGACAGGGTTTGAAGCTTTCTTT. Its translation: CASSASGTGFEAFF.

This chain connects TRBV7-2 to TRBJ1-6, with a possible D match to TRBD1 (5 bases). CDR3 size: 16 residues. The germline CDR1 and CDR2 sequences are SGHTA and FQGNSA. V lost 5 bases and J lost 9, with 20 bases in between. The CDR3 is CASSLMGGGGVSPLHF. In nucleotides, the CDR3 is TGTGCCAGCAGCCTCATGGGGGGGGGTGGTGTTTCACCCCTCCACTTT.

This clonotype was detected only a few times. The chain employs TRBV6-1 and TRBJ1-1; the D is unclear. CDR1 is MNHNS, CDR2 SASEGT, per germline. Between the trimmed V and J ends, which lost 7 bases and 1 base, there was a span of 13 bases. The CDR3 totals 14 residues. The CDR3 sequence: CASTGTLWNTEAFF. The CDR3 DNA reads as TGTGCCAGCACGGGTACCCTTTGGAACACTGAAGCTTTCTTT.

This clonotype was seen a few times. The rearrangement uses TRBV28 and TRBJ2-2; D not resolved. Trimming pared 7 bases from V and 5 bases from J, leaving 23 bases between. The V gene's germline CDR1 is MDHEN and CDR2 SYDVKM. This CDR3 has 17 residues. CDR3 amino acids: CASIQAGTTTITGELFF. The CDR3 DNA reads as TGTGCCAGCATCCAGGCTGGAACCACTACGATTACCGGGGAGCTGTTTTTT.

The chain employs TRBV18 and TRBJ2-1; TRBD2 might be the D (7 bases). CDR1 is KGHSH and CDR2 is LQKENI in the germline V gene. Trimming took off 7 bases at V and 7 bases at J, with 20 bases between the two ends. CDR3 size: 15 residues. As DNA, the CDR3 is TGTGCCAGCTTGGAGTATTACGGGGGGCGGAATGAGCAGTTCTTC. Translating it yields CASLEYYGGRNEQFF.

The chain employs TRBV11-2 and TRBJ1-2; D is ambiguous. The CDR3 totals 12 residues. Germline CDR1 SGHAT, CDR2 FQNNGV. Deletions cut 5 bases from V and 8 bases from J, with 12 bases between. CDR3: CASSHLGGGYTF. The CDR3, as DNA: TGTGCCAGCAGCCACCTGGGAGGCGGCTACACCTTC. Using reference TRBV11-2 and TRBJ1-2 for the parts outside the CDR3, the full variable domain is EAGVAQSPRYKIIEKRQSVAFWCNPISGHATLYWYQQILGQGPKLLIQFQNNGVVDDSQLPKDRFSAERLKGVDSTLKIQPAKLEDSAVYLCASSHLGGGYTFGSGTRLTVV.

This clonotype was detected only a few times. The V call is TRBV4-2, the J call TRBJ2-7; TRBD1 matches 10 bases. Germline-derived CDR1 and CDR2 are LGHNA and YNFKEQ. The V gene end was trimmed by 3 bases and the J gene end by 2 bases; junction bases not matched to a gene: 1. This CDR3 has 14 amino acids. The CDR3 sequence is CASSHGQGAYEQYF. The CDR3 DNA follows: TGTGCCAGCAGCCACGGACAGGGGGCCTACGAGCAGTACTTC.